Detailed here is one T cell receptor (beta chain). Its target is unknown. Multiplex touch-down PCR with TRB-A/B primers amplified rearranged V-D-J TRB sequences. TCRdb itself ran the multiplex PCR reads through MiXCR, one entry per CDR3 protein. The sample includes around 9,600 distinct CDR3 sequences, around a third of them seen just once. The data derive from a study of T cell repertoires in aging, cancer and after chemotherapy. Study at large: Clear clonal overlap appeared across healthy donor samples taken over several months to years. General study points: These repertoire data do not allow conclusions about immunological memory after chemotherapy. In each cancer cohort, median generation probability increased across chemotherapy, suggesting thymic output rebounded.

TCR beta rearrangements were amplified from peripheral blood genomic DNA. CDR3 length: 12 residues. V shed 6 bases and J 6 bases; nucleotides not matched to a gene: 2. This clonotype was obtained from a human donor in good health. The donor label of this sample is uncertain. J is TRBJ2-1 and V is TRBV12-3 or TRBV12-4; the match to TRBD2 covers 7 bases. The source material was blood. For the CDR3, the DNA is TGTGCCAGCAGGGGGACTATCAATGAGCAGTTCTTC. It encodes CASRGTINEQFF.